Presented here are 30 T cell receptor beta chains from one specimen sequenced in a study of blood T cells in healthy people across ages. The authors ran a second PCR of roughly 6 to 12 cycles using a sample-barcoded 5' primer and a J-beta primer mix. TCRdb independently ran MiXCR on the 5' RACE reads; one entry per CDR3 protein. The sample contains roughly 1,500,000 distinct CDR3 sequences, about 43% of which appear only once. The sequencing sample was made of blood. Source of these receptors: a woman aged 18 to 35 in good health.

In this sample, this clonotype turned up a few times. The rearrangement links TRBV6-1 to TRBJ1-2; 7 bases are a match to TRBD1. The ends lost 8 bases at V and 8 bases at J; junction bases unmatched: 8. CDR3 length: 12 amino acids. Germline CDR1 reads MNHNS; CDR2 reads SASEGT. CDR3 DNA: TGTGCCAGCGAGGAGGGGGCGAAGGGCTACACCTTC. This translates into CASEEGAKGYTF.

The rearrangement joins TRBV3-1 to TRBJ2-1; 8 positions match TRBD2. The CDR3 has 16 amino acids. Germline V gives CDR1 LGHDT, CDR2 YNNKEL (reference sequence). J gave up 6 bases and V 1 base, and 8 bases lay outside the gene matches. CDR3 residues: CASSQVAGGFVNEQFF. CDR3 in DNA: TGTGCCAGCAGCCAAGTGGCGGGAGGATTCGTCAATGAGCAGTTCTTC.

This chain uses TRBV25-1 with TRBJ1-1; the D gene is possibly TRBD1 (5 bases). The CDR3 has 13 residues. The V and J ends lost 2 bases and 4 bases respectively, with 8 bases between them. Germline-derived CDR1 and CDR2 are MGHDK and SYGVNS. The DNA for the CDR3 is TGTGCCAGCAGTGAAGGGACTCTCACTGAAGCTTTCTTT. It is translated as CASSEGTLTEAFF.

DNA of the CDR3: TGCGCCAGCAGCTTGATGGGGTCCTCTAACTATGGCTACACCTTC. Encoded protein: CASSLMGSSNYGYTF. The chain has TRBV5-1 and TRBJ1-2; D is uncertain. Germline values: CDR1 SGHRS, CDR2 YFSETQ. Trimming stripped 1 base from V and 0 bases from J, with 10 bases between. The CDR3 consists of 15 residues.

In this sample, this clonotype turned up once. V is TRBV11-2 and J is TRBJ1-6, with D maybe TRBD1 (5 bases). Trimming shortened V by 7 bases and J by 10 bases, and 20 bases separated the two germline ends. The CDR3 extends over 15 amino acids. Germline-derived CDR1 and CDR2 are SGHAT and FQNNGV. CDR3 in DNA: TGTGCCAGCAACGCGGGACTGCAGGCTAGGTCACCCCTCCACTTT. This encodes CASNAGLQARSPLHF.

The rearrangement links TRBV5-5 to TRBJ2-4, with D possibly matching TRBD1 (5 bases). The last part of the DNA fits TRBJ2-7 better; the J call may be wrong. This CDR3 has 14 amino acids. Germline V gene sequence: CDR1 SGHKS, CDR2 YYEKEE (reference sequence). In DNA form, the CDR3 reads TGTGCCAGCAGAGCAGACAGAGTCTCCTACGAGCAGTACTTC. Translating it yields CASRADRVSYEQYF.

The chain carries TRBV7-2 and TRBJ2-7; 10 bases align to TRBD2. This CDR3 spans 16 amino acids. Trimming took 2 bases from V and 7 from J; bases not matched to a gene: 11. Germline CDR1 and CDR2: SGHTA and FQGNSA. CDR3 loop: CASSLNPSGSLGEQYF. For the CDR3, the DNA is TGTGCCAGCAGCTTAAATCCTAGCGGGAGCCTTGGAGAGCAGTACTTC.

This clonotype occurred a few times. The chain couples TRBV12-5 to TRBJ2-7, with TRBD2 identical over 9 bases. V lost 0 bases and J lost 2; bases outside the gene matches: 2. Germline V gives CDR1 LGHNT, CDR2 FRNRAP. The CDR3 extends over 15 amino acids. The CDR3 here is CASGLVLAGPYEQYF. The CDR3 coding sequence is TGTGCTAGTGGTTTGGTTCTAGCGGGGCCCTACGAGCAGTACTTC.

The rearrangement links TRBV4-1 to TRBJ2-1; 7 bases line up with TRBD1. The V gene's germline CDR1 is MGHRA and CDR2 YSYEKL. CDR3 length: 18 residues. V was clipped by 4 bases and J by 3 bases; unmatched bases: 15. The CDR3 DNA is TGCGCCAGCAGCCTTCGTCCCGGGACAGAGTCCTACTACAATGAGCAGTTCTTC. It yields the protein CASSLRPGTESYYNEQFF.

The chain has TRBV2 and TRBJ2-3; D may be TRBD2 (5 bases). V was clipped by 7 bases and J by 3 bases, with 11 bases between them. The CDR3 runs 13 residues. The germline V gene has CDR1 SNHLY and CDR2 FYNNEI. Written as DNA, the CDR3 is TGTGCCAGCAACCCTAGCTGTACAGATACGCAGTATTTT. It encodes CASNPSCTDTQYF.

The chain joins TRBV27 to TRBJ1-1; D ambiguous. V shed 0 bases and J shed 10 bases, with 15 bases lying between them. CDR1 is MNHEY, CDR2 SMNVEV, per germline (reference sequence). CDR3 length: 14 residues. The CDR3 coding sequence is TGTGCCAGCAGTTTATCCGGCGGAGCTCGGGGAGCTTTCTTT. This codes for CASSLSGGARGAFF.

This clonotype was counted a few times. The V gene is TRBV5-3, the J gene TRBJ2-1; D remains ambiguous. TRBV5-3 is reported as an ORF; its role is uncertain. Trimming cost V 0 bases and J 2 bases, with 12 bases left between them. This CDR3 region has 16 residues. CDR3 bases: TGTGCCAGAAGCTTGGGCCGGTACCCCACCTACAATGAGCAGTTCTTC. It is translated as CARSLGRYPTYNEQFF.

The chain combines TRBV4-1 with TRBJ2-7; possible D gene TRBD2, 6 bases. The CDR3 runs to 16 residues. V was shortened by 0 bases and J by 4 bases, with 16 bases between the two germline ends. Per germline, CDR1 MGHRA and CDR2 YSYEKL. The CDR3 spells CASSQDWPGVGYEQYF. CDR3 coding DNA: TGCGCCAGCAGCCAAGATTGGCCGGGAGTGGGGTACGAGCAGTACTTC.

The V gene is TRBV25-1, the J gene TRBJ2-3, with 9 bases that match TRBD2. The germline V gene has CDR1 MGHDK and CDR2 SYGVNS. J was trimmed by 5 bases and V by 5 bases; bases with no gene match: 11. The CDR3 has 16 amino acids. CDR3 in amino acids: CASSKGSGSGRDTQYF. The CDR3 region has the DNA TGTGCCAGCAGTAAGGGTAGCGGGAGTGGGAGAGATACGCAGTATTTT.

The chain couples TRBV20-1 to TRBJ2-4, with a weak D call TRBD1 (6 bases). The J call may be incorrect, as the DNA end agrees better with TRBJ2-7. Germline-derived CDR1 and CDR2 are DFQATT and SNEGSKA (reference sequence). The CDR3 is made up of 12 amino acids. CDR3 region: CSAETGTYEQYF. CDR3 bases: TGCAGTGCTGAAACAGGGACCTACGAGCAGTACTTC.

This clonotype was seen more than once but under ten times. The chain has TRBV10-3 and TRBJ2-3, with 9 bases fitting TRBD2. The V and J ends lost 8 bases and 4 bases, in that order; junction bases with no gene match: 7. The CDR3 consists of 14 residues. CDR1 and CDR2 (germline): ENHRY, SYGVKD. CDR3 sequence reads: CAIGGGGGADTQYF. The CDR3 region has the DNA TGTGCCATCGGTGGCGGGGGGGGCGCAGATACGCAGTATTTT.

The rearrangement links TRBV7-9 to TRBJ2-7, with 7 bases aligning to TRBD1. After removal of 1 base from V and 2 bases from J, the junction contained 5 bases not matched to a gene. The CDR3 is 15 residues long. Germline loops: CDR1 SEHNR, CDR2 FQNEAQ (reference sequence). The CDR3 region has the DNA TGTGCCAGCAGCTTAGGGGACAGTTTAACCTACGAGCAGTACTTC. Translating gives CASSLGDSLTYEQYF.

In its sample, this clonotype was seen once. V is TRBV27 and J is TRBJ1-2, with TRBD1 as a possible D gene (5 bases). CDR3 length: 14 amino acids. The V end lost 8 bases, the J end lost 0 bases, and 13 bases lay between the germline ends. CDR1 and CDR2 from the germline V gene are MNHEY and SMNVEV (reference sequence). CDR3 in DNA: TGTGCCAGCGGAGCAGGGCCCCCTAACTATGGCTACACCTTC. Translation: CASGAGPPNYGYTF.

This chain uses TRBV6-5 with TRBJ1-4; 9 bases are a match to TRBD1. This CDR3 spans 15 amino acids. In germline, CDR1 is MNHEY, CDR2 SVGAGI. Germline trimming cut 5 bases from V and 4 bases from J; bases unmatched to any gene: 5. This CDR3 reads CASSADRGVNEKLFF. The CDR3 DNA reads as TGTGCCAGCAGTGCCGACAGGGGGGTTAATGAAAAACTGTTTTTT.

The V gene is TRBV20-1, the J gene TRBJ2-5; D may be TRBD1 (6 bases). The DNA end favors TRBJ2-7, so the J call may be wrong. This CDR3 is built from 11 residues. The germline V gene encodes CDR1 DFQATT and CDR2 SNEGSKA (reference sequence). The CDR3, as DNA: TGCAGTGCTCCCGTAGGGGGCGAGCAGTACTTC. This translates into CSAPVGGEQYF.

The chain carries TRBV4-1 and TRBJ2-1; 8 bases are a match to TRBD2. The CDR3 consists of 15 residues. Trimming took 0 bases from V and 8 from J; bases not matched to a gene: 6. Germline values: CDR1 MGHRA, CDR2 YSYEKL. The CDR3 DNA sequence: TGCGCCAGCAGCCAAGATACCGGGAGGGCGGATGAGCAGTTCTTC. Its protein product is CASSQDTGRADEQFF.

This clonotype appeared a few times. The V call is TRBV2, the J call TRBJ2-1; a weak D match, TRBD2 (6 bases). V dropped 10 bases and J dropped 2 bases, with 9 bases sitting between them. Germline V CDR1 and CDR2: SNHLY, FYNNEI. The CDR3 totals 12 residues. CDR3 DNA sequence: TGTGCCACTTTAGCGGCCTACAATGAGCAGTTCTTC. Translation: CATLAAYNEQFF.

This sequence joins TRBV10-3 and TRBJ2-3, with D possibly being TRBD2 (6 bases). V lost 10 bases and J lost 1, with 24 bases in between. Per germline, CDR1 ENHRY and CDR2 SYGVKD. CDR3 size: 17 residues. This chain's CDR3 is CATSIHGRERRTDTQYF. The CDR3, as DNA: TGTGCCACCTCAATCCACGGTCGGGAGCGGCGCACAGATACGCAGTATTTT.

This CDR3 reads CASSEASGLRDTQYF. For the CDR3, the DNA is TGTGCCAGCAGTGAAGCCAGCGGGCTACGGGATACGCAGTATTTT. V is TRBV2 and J is TRBJ2-3; the D gene is possibly TRBD2 (6 bases). The germline gives CDR1 SNHLY, CDR2 FYNNEI. Trimming stripped 0 bases from V and 6 bases from J, with 13 bases between. CDR3 length: 15 amino acids. Supplemented by reference TRBV2 and TRBJ2-3, the full variable domain reads EPEVTQTPSHQVTQMGQEVILRCVPISNHLYFYWYRQILGQKVEFLVSFYNNEISEKSEIFDDQFSVERPDGSNFTLKIRSTKLEDSAMYFCASSEASGLRDTQYFGPGTRLTVL.

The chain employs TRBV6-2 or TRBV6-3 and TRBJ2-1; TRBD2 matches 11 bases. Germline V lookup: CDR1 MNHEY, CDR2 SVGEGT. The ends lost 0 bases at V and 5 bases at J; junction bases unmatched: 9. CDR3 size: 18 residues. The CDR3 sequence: CASSYSTSGAVSHNEQFF. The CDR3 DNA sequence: TGTGCCAGCAGTTACTCGACTAGCGGGGCGGTATCCCACAATGAGCAGTTCTTC.

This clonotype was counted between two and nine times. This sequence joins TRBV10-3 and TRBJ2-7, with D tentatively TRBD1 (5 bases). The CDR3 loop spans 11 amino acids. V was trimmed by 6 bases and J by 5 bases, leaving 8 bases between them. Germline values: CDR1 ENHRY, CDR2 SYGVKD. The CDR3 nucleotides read TGTGCCATCAGCCAGACAGACGAGCAGTACTTC. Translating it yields CAISQTDEQYF.

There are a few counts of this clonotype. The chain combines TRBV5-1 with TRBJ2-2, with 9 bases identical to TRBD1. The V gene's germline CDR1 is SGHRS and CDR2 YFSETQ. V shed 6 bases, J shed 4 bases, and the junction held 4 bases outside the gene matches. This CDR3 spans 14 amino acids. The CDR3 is CASKETGGTGELFF. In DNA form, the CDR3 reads TGCGCCAGCAAGGAGACAGGGGGCACCGGGGAGCTGTTTTTT. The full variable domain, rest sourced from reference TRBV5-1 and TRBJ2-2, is KAGVTQTPRYLIKTRGQQVTLSCSPISGHRSVSWYQQTPGQGLQFLFEYFSETQRNKGNFPGRFSGRQFSNSRSEMNVSTLELGDSALYLCASKETGGTGELFFGEGSRLTVL.

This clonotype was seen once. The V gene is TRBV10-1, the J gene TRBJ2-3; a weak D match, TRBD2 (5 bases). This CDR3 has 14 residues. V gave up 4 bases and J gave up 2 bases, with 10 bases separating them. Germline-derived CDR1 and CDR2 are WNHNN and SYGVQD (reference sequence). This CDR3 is CASSAERYTDTQYF. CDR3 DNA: TGCGCCAGCAGTGCTGAGCGGTACACAGATACGCAGTATTTT.

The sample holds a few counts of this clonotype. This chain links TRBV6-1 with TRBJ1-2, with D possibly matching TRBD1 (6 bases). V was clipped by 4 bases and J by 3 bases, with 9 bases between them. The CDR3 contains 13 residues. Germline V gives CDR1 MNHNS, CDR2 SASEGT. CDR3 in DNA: TGTGCCAGCAGTGTGTACAGGGACTATGGCTACACCTTC. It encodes CASSVYRDYGYTF.

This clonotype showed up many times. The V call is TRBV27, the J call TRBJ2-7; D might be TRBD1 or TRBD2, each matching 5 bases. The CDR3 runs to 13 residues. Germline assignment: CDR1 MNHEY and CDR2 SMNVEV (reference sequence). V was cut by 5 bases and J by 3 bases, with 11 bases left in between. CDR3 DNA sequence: TGTGCCAGCAGTGCCGGGACGGACTACGAGCAGTACTTC. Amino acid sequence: CASSAGTDYEQYF.